Following are 13 T cell receptor beta chains from one sample sequenced in a study of long-term antiretroviral therapy in people with HIV. They ran version v3.0 of the immunoSEQ assay at survey level. The table came from immunoSEQ multiplex PCR; TCRdb's copy has only in-frame clones and leaves some out. The data contain more than 10,000 clones, around 89% of them singletons. Sequenced here: unsorted PBMCs, sampled 2.1 years after starting antiretroviral therapy. The receptors come from a woman in her 40s with HIV.

The chain couples TRBV2 to TRBJ1-1; D might be TRBD1 (6 bases). Per the germline V gene, CDR1 is SNHLY and CDR2 is FYNNEI. The CDR3 spans 14 residues. With 5 bases removed from V and 0 bases from J, the gap between germline ends came to 10 bases. CDR3 protein: CASSPDRLNTEAFF. The CDR3 coding sequence is TGTGCCAGCAGTCCGGACAGACTGAACACTGAAGCTTTCTTT.

The rearrangement uses TRBV6-5 and TRBJ1-1; D remains ambiguous. The germline V gene has CDR1 MNHEY and CDR2 SVGAGI. Trimming removed 0 bases from V and 1 base from J, with 9 bases in between. This CDR3 has 15 amino acids. For the CDR3, the DNA is TGTGCCAGCAGTTACTCGGGTTCCCCGAACACTGAAGCTTTCTTT. As protein: CASSYSGSPNTEAFF.

The V and J genes are TRBV6-1 and TRBJ1-5; 7 bases line up with TRBD1. The CDR3 loop spans 14 amino acids. Losses at the gene ends were 2 bases for V and 6 bases for J; bases not matched to a gene: 4. CDR1 is MNHNS, CDR2 SASEGT, per germline. Here the CDR3 reads CASSEPGGGQPQHF. The CDR3 DNA sequence: TGTGCCAGCAGTGAACCAGGGGGAGGTCAGCCCCAGCATTTT.

This chain joins TRBV5-3 and TRBJ2-5; 12 nucleotides align to TRBD2. TRBV5-3 carries the ORF label, with uncertain function. The CDR3 extends over 19 amino acids. With 0 bases clipped from V and 1 base from J, the junction kept 10 bases outside the gene matches. CDR3 sequence: CARSLGGGLAGGPQETQYF. CDR3 in DNA: TGTGCCAGAAGCTTGGGGGGCGGCCTAGCGGGGGGGCCCCAAGAGACCCAGTACTTC.

The rearrangement links TRBV11-2 to TRBJ2-4, with D perhaps TRBD2 (5 bases). V lost 5 bases to trimming and J lost 5 bases, with 7 bases between them. The V gene's germline CDR1 is SGHAT and CDR2 FQNNGV. This CDR3 region has 12 residues. DNA for the CDR3: TGTGCCAGCAGCCTACTAGAAAACATTCAGTACTTC. This translates into CASSLLENIQYF.

This chain joins TRBV5-1 and TRBJ1-3; D not resolved. The CDR3 is made up of 16 amino acids. Germline lookup yields CDR1 SGHRS and CDR2 YFSETQ. Trimming took 2 bases from V and 0 from J, leaving 12 bases between them. The CDR3 DNA sequence: TGCGCCAGCAGCTTTACACAGATTAGCTCTGGAAACACCATATATTTT. It translates to CASSFTQISSGNTIYF.

A single count supports this clone. The chain carries TRBV6-5 and TRBJ1-2; no firm D call. V lost 8 bases and J lost 6, with 13 bases in between. The V gene's germline CDR1 is MNHEY and CDR2 SVGAGI. This CDR3 is built from 12 residues. The CDR3 coding sequence is TGTGCCAGCGCTCCGGGAAGGGATGGCTACACCTTC. Its translation is CASAPGRDGYTF.

The CDR3 here is CASSLNLIAGGQNTQYF. CDR3 sequence (DNA): TGTGCCAGCAGCTTAAATCTGATAGCGGGGGGGCAAAATACGCAGTATTTT. The rearrangement links TRBV7-2 to TRBJ2-3; 11 positions agree with TRBD2. Germline assignment: CDR1 SGHTA and CDR2 FQGNSA. This CDR3 is built from 17 residues. V gave up 2 bases and J gave up 7 bases; unmatched junction bases: 11.

The chain couples TRBV11-1 to TRBJ2-1; D assignment may be TRBD1 or TRBD2 (6 bases each). V shed 5 bases and J shed 4 bases, with 18 bases lying between them. The CDR3 is made up of 16 amino acids. Germline CDR1 SGHAT, CDR2 FQDESV (reference sequence). The CDR3 DNA sequence: TGTGCCAGCAGCCCATATACGGGGGCCGATTACAATGAGCAGTTCTTC. It is translated as CASSPYTGADYNEQFF.

The chain is built from TRBV12-2 and TRBJ1-1; TRBD1, the table's D call, was not compared with the DNA. TRBV12-2 represents a pseudogene. The CDR3 is 14 residues long. The CDR3 reads CASRGPGERAEAFF. In DNA, the CDR3 is TGTGCAAGTCGCGGACCAGGGGAGAGAGCTGAAGCTTTCTTT.

This rearrangement joins TRBV7-6 to TRBJ1-6; D not resolved. CDR3 length: 13 residues. The V end was cut by 4 bases, the J end by 8 bases, with 9 bases between. Germline V gene data show CDR1 as SGHVS and CDR2 as FNYEAQ. CDR3 sequence reads: CASSSAGDSPLHF. The CDR3 DNA reads TGTGCCAGCAGCTCCGCTGGCGATTCACCCCTCCACTTT.

The rearrangement joins TRBV19 to TRBJ1-2; D perhaps matches TRBD1 (5 bases). The CDR3 totals 16 residues. Germline lookup yields CDR1 LNHDA and CDR2 SQIVND (reference sequence). Trimming took off 3 bases at V and 4 bases at J, with 18 bases between the two ends. In DNA form, the CDR3 reads TGTGCCAGTAGTATGAACCCCCGGGACCTCGGCTATGGCTACACCTTC. It encodes CASSMNPRDLGYGYTF.

V is TRBV7-8 and J is TRBJ2-5, with TRBD2 matching 13 bases. CDR3 size: 17 residues. Per germline, CDR1 SGHVS and CDR2 FQNEAQ. J gave up 2 bases and V 5 bases, and 8 bases lay outside the gene matches. The CDR3 coding sequence is TGTGCCAGCAGCCCGCAGGGACTAGCGGGGACTCAAGAGACCCAGTACTTC. Translating it yields CASSPQGLAGTQETQYF.